These T cell receptor beta chains were read from a single sample in a study of T-cell reconstitution after alpha-beta-depleted transplantation in children. TCRdb re-derived calls from the PCR reads in MiXCR, one entry per CDR3 protein. This table has hundreds of thousands of distinct CDR3 sequences, about 15% appearing once. The specimen was PBMCs from the stem cell graft donor, collected from the stem cell graft. The receptors come from a human donor who donated a stem cell graft to a child with acute myeloid leukemia. The CDR3 runs from the conserved cysteine through the conserved F or W. The D gene is left open where the match is weak. The size entry is marked missing in some rows and otherwise reads once, few, many or a size class.

J gene,V gene,clone size,D gene,CDR3 DNA,CDR3 protein
TRBJ2-1,TRBV7-3,few,NA,TGTGCCAGCAGCTTAACTGAGGGGAGGGGGAGCTCCTACAATGAGCAGTTCTTC,CASSLTEGRGSSYNEQFF
TRBJ2-3,TRBV29-1,many,TRBD2,TGCAGCGTTGAGGTAGCGGGGGGGACAGATACGCAGTATTTT,CSVEVAGGTDTQYF
TRBJ2-3,TRBV20-1,many,NA,TGCAGTGCAGGGGGGGGGCTAGCTACAGATACGCAGTATTTT,CSAGGGLATDTQYF
TRBJ2-7,TRBV7-6,few,TRBD1,TGTGCCAGCAGCGAGGGACAGGTCCGCTACGAGCAGTACTTC,CASSEGQVRYEQYF
TRBJ2-1,TRBV20-1,many,TRBD2,TGCAGTGCTAGAGACCTCAAATTAGCGGGGGATTACAATGAGCAGTTCTTC,CSARDLKLAGDYNEQFF
TRBJ1-1,TRBV4-3,NA,TRBD1,TGCGCCAGCAGCCAAGATCCCCCCCCCAGGGGGACTGAAGCTTTCTTT,CASSQDPPPRGTEAFF
TRBJ2-5,TRBV29-1,many,NA,TGCAGCGTTGAAGGGAGGTACCAAGAGACCCAGTACTTC,CSVEGRYQETQYF
TRBJ2-1,TRBV27,many,TRBD2,TGTGCCAGCGCTTGGACTAGCGGGGACTTCAATGAGCAGTTCTTC,CASAWTSGDFNEQFF
TRBJ1-2,TRBV20-1,many,NA,TGCAGTGCTACCCCCCGGGCAATCCGGGATGGCTACACCTTC,CSATPRAIRDGYTF
TRBJ2-1,TRBV29-1,many,NA,TGCAGCGTTGCCCCTTTTGTGCAGTCTAATGAGCAGTTCTTC,CSVAPFVQSNEQFF
TRBJ1-2,TRBV30,NA,NA,TGTGCCTGGGTTACCCTTTCCCTGGGGGACCGCCGGATCTATGGCTACACCTTC,CAWVTLSLGDRRIYGYTF
TRBJ2-1,TRBV5-1,few,TRBD2,TGCGCCAGCAGCGGGGGGGGATCCTTCCTAAATGAGCAGTTCTTC,CASSGGGSFLNEQFF
TRBJ2-4,TRBV5-1,NA,TRBD1,TGCGCCAGCAGCGCGACAGGGGTGCCTACTTACTCCGAAAACATTCAGTACTTC,CASSATGVPTYSENIQYF